These 14 T cell receptor beta chains came from one sample sequenced in a study of blood T cell repertoires in COVID-19. Sequenced by immunoSEQ multiplex PCR; TCRdb stores in-frame clones only, minus some. The repertoire holds 300,000 to 350,000 clones, with around 90% as singletons. The material sequenced was peripheral blood. These receptors were collected from a woman younger than 45 with COVID-19, enrolled during active disease.

The chain joins TRBV28 to TRBJ2-2, with 7 nucleotides matching TRBD2. V shed 6 bases, J shed 3 bases, and the junction held 4 bases outside the gene matches. CDR1 MDHEN and CDR2 SYDVKM come from the germline V gene. This CDR3 spans 14 amino acids. CDR3 bases: TGTGCCAGCAGCCTACGGGGGGACACCGGGGAGCTGTTTTTT. Amino acids: CASSLRGDTGELFF. The full variable domain, with the rest looked up from reference TRBV28 and TRBJ2-2, is DVKVTQSSRYLVKRTGEKVFLECVQDMDHENMFWYRQDPGLGLRLIYFSYDVKMKEKGDIPEGYSVSREKKERFSLILESASTNQTSMYLCASSLRGDTGELFFGEGSRLTVL.

The chain employs TRBV30 and TRBJ1-6; no firm D call. Per germline, CDR1 GTSNPN and CDR2 SVGIG (reference sequence). The V gene lost 2 bases and the J gene lost 0 bases, with 8 bases spanning the gap. The CDR3 covers 15 residues. The CDR3 loop reads CAWSFRSSYNSPLHF. The CDR3 region has the DNA TGTGCCTGGAGTTTTCGGAGCTCCTATAATTCACCCCTCCACTTT.

This rearrangement joins TRBV28 to TRBJ2-1; 10 bases fit TRBD2. Germline trimming cut 6 bases from V and 5 bases from J; bases unmatched to any gene: 1. The CDR3 has 13 amino acids. CDR1 and CDR2 (germline): MDHEN, SYDVKM. Here the CDR3 reads CASSLAGDNEQFF. CDR3 in DNA: TGTGCCAGCAGCCTAGCGGGAGACAATGAGCAGTTCTTC.

This chain uses TRBV5-4 with TRBJ2-7; TRBD2 matches 10 bases. Per the germline V gene, CDR1 is SGHNT and CDR2 is YYREEE (reference sequence). The trim removed 4 bases at V and 7 bases at J, leaving 14 bases unmatched. The CDR3 consists of 16 residues. This chain's CDR3 is CASSRPSGRGLGEQYF. The DNA of the CDR3 is TGTGCCAGCAGCCGGCCTAGCGGGAGAGGCCTGGGGGAGCAGTACTTC.

The gene calls are TRBV3-1 (or the pseudogene TRBV3-2) and TRBJ2-1; D possibly corresponds to TRBD1 (5 bases). Germline CDR1 reads LGHDT; CDR2 reads YNNKEL (reference sequence). V gave up 3 bases and J gave up 0 bases, with 12 bases separating them. CDR3 length: 16 amino acids. The CDR3 sequence: CASSQGHRSSYNEQFF. The CDR3 DNA is TGTGCCAGCAGCCAGGGGCATAGGAGCTCCTACAATGAGCAGTTCTTC.

The rearrangement uses TRBV6-5 and TRBJ2-1, with 7 bases aligning to TRBD1. CDR1 is MNHEY and CDR2 is SVGAGI in the germline V gene. Trimming at V came to 6 bases and at J to 2 bases, leaving 1 base not matched to a gene. This CDR3 spans 13 amino acids. CDR3 sequence: CASRQGPYNEQFF. In DNA, the CDR3 is TGTGCCAGCAGACAGGGGCCCTACAATGAGCAGTTCTTC.

This clone came up once. The CDR3 here is CASRSRGAAAGVAFF. CDR3 sequence (DNA): TGTGCCAGCCGTTCGCGGGGGGCAGCCGCTGGAGTAGCTTTCTTT. V gene TRBV27 combines with J gene TRBJ1-1, with a weak D call TRBD1 (6 bases). Germline assignment: CDR1 MNHEY and CDR2 SMNVEV (reference sequence). This CDR3 contains 15 residues. V lost 8 bases, J lost 10 bases, and 26 bases lay in between.

This clone has only a few counts. This chain joins TRBV25-1 and TRBJ1-1; D is undetermined. The CDR3 runs 12 residues. Trimming removed 6 bases at V and 1 base at J, with 6 bases between. From germline, CDR1 is MGHDK and CDR2 SYGVNS. As DNA, the CDR3 is TGTGCCAGCAGGCGATCGAACACTGAAGCTTTCTTT. This codes for CASRRSNTEAFF.

A word on this clone: Within the sample, other DNA sequences also encode this same CDR3. This chain uses TRBV2 with TRBJ2-7; 11 nucleotides match TRBD2. The V segment lost 11 bases and the J segment 6 bases; nucleotides outside the gene matches: 9. This CDR3 has 13 residues. CDR1 SNHLY and CDR2 FYNNEI come from the germline V gene. DNA of the CDR3: TGTGCCGGGGGGCTAGCGGGAGGAGGCGAGCAGTACTTC. It specifies CAGGLAGGGEQYF.

The genes are TRBV30 and TRBJ1-6; 8 bases line up with TRBD1. V lost 3 bases to trimming and J lost 0 bases; unmatched junction nucleotides: 4. CDR3 length equals 16 residues. Germline assignment: CDR1 GTSNPN and CDR2 SVGIG (reference sequence). This chain's CDR3 is CAWSRTGSSYNSPLHF. For the CDR3, the DNA is TGTGCCTGGAGCAGGACAGGGAGCTCCTATAATTCACCCCTCCACTTT.

The chain carries TRBV6-5 and TRBJ1-2; TRBD1 agrees at 8 bases. Germline trimming cut 5 bases from V and 5 bases from J; bases unmatched to any gene: 4. Germline loops: CDR1 MNHEY, CDR2 SVGAGI. This CDR3 contains 13 residues. CDR3 sequence: CASSNRGGYGYTF. The DNA for the CDR3 is TGTGCCAGCAGTAACAGGGGGGGATATGGCTACACCTTC.

V usage is TRBV13 and J usage is TRBJ1-2; D might be TRBD1 (6 bases). V dropped 4 bases and J dropped 8 bases, with 23 bases sitting between them. CDR3 length: 16 residues. Per the germline V gene, CDR1 is PRHDT and CDR2 is FYEKMQ (reference sequence). CDR3 nucleotides: TGTGCCAGCAGCTCACAGGGCAGGGCCCTCCCTCGGGGCTACACCTTC. Amino acids: CASSSQGRALPRGYTF.

This chain links TRBV9 with TRBJ2-7; 9 bases are shared with TRBD1. With V trimmed by 3 bases and J by 6 bases, 7 bases remained unmatched. Germline values: CDR1 SGDLS, CDR2 YYNGEE. The CDR3 has 14 residues. CDR3 nucleotide sequence: TGTGCCAGCAGCGCCCTGGGACAGGGAGGCGAGCAGTACTTC. It is translated as CASSALGQGGEQYF.

The V call is TRBV9, the J call TRBJ2-2; TRBD2 aligns across 7 bases. Per the germline V gene, CDR1 is SGDLS and CDR2 is YYNGEE. V lost 2 bases to trimming and J lost 2 bases; unmatched junction nucleotides: 0. The CDR3 spans 14 residues. The chain's CDR3 is CASSVGLNTGELFF. The CDR3 bases are TGTGCCAGCAGCGTGGGACTAAACACCGGGGAGCTGTTTTTT.